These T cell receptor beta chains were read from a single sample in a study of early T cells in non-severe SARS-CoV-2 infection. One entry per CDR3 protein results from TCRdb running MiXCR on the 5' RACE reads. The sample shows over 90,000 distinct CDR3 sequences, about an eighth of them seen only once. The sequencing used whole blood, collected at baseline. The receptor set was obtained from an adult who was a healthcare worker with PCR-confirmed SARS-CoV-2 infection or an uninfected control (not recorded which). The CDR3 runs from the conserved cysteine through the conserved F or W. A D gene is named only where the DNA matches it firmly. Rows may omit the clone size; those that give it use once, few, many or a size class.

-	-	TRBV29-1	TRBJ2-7	TGCAGCGTTAACGTCCAGAGCTCCTACGAGCAGTACTTC	CSVNVQSSYEQYF
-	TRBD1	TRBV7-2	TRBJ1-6	TGTGCCAGCAGCTTAGTTACGCGGCAGGGACAGAACAATTCACCCCTCCACTTT	CASSLVTRQGQNNSPLHF
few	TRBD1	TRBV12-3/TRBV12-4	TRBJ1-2	TGTGCCAGCAGCAATTCCGGGACAGGGTTTGGCTACACCTTC	CASSNSGTGFGYTF
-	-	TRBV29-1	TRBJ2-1	TGCAGCGTTGAAGATGAGCAGTTCTTC	CSVEDEQFF
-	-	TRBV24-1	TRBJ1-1	TGTGCCACCAGTGATTCATTCGGAAACACTGAAGCTTTCTTT	CATSDSFGNTEAFF
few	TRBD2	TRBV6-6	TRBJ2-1	TGTGCCAGCAGTTACTCCGCCGCTGCGGGGGGAAGGCAGTTCTTC	CASSYSAAAGGRQFF
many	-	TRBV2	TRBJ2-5	TGTGCCAGCAGTGTGGGGGTCATCCAAGAGACCCAGTACTTC	CASSVGVIQETQYF
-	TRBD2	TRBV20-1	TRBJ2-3	TGCAGTGCTAGAGTGGTAGCGGGGAATACGCAGTATTTT	CSARVVAGNTQYF
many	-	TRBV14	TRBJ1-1	TGTGCCAGCAGCCAAGATCAAGGGACTGAAGCTTTCTTT	CASSQDQGTEAFF
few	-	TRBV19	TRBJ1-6	TGTGCCAGTTCGCCTCTTACTATTCGGGATTCACCCCTCCACTTT	CASSPLTIRDSPLHF
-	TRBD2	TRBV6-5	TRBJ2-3	TGTGCCAGCAGAACGCTAGCGGGGGGGCCTGCAGATACGCAGTATTTT	CASRTLAGGPADTQYF
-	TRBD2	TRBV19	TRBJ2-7	TGTGCCAGTAGTAGTTGGCGGGAGGGCCTCTACGAGCAGTACTTC	CASSSWREGLYEQYF
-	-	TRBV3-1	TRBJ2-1	TGTGCCAGCAGTCATCTCACCCGGGAGCAGTTCTTC	CASSHLTREQFF
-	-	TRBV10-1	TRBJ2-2	TGCGCCAGCATGGAACACTCGAACACCGGGGAGCTGTTTTTT	CASMEHSNTGELFF
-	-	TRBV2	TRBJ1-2	TGTGCCAGCATGGAAAGGGCCGCTAACTATGGCTACACCTTC	CASMERAANYGYTF
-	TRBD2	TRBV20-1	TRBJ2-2	TGCAGTACTAGAGGGGTGTTAGCGGGAGGGACCGGGGAGCTGTTTTTT	CSTRGVLAGGTGELFF
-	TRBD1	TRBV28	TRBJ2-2	TGTGCCAGCAGCCACCCGGGGACAGGGTACACCGGGGAGCCGTTTTTT	CASSHPGTGYTGEPFF